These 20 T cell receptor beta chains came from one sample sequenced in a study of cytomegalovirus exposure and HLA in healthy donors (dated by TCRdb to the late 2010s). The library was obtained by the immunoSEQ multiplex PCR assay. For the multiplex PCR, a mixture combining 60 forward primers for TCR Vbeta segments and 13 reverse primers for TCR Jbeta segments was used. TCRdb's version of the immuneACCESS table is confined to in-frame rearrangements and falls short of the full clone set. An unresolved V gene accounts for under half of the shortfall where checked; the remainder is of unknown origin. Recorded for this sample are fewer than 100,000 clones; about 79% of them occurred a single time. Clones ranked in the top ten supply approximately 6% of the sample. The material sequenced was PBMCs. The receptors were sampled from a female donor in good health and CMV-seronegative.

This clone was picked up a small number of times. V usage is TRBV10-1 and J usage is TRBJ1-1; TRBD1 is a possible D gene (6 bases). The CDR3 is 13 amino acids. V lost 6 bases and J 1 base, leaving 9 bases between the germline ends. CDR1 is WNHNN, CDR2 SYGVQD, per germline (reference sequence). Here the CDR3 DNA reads TGCGCCAGCAGCGGACAGAAGAACACTGAAGCTTTCTTT. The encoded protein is CASSGQKNTEAFF.

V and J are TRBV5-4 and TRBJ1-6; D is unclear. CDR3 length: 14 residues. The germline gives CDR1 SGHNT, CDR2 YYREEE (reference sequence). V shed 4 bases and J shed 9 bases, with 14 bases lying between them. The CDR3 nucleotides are TGTGCCAGCAGCCGTCCCGGCGGGAGTTCACCCCTCCACTTT. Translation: CASSRPGGSSPLHF.

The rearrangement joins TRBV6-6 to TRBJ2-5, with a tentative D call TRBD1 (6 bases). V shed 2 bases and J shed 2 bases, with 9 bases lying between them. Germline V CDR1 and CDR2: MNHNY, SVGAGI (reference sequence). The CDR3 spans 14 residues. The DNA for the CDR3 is TGTGCCAGCAGTTACGGACAGAGTCAAGAGACCCAGTACTTC. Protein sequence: CASSYGQSQETQYF.

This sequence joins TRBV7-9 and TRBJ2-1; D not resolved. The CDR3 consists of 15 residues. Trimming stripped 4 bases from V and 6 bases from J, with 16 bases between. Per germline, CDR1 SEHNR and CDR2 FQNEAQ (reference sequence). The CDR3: CASSSLADSPNEQFF. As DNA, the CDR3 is TGTGCCAGCAGCTCCCTCGCTGACTCACCCAATGAGCAGTTCTTC.

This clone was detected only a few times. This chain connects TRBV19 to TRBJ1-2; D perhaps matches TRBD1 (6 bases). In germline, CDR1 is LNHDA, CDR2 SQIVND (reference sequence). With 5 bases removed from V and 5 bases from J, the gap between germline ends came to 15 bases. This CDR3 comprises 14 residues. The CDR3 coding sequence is TGTGCCAGTAGTCTGCGTGGACAGCCTTATGGCTACACCTTC. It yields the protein CASSLRGQPYGYTF.

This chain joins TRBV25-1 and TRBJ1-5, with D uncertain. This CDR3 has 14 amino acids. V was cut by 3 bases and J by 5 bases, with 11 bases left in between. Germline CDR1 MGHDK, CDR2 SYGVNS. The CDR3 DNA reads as TGTGCCAGCAGTGATCTACCGGGAGATCAGCCCCAGCATTTT. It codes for CASSDLPGDQPQHF.

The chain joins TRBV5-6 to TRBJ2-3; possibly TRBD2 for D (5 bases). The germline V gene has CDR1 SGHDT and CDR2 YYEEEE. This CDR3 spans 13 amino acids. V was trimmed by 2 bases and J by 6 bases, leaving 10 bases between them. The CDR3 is CASSLVGSDTQYF. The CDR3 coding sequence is TGTGCCAGCAGCTTAGTAGGGAGTGATACGCAGTATTTT.

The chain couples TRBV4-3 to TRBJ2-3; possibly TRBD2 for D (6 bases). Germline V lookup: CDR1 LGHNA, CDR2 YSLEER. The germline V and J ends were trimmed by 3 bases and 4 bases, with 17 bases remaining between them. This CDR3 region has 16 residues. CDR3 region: CASSHKRGPGADTQYF. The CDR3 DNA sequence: TGCGCCAGCAGCCACAAACGGGGCCCGGGGGCAGATACGCAGTATTTT.

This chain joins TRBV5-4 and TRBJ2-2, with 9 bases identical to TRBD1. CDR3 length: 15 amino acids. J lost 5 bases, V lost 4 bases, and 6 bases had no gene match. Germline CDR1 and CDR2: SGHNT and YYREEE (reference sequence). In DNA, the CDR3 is TGTGCCAGCAGCACTGGGACAGGGTGGACCGGGGAGCTGTTTTTT. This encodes CASSTGTGWTGELFF.

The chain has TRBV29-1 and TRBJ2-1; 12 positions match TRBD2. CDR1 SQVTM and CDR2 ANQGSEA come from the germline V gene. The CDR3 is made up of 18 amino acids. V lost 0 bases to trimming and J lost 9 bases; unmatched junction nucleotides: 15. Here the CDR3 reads CSVEDLTSGSAVSGEQFF. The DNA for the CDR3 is TGCAGCGTTGAAGATTTGACTAGCGGGAGTGCAGTTAGTGGTGAGCAGTTCTTC.

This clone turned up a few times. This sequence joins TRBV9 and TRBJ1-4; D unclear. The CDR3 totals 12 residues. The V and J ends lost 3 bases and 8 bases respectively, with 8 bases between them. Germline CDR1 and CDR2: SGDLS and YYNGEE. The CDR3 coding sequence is TGTGCCAGCAGCGCCCCGGGGGAAAAACTGTTTTTT. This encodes CASSAPGEKLFF.

The CDR3 loop is CASTSSRRRGTDTQYF. The CDR3 DNA is TGTGCCAGCACCTCTTCTAGACGCCGAGGCACAGATACGCAGTATTTT. The genes are TRBV2 and TRBJ2-3; D is unclear. V lost 7 bases and J 1 base, leaving 18 bases between the germline ends. Per germline, CDR1 SNHLY and CDR2 FYNNEI. The CDR3 has 16 amino acids. Full variable domain (rest looked up from reference TRBV2 and TRBJ2-3): EPEVTQTPSHQVTQMGQEVILRCVPISNHLYFYWYRQILGQKVEFLVSFYNNEISEKSEIFDDQFSVERPDGSNFTLKIRSTKLEDSAMYFCASTSSRRRGTDTQYFGPGTRLTVL.

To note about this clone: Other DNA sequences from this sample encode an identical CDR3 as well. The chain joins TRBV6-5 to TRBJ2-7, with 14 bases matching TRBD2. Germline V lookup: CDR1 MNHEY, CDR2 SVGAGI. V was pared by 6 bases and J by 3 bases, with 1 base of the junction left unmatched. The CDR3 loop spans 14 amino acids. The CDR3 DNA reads TGTGCCAGCAGCGGGACTAGCGGGAGCTACGAGCAGTACTTC. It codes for CASSGTSGSYEQYF.

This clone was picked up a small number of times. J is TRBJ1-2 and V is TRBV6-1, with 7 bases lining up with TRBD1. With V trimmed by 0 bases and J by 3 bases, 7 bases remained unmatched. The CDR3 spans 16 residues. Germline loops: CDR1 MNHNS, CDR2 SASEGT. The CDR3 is CASSEARGQLHYGYTF. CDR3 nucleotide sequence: TGTGCCAGCAGTGAAGCCAGGGGACAGCTTCACTATGGCTACACCTTC.

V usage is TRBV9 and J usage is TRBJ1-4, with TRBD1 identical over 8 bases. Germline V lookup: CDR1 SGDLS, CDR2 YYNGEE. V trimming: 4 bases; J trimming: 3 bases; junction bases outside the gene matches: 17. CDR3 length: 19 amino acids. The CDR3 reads CASSPQGQASEGSNEKLFF. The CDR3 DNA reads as TGTGCCAGCAGCCCACAGGGACAGGCGTCTGAAGGGTCTAATGAAAAACTGTTTTTT.

The DNA for the CDR3 is TGTGCCACCAGCAGAGATGGGGCCAGCCCTGGAAACACCATATATTTT. Translating it yields CATSRDGASPGNTIYF. This chain connects TRBV15 to TRBJ1-3; weak D call: TRBD1 (5 bases). V lost 0 bases to trimming and J lost 2 bases, with 11 bases between them. Germline CDR1 and CDR2: LNHNV and YYDKDF (reference sequence). The CDR3 contains 16 residues.

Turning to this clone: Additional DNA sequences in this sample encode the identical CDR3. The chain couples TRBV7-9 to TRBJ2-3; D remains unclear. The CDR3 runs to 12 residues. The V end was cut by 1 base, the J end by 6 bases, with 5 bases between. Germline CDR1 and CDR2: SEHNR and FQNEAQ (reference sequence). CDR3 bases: TGTGCCAGCAGCTTAGTTGCGGATACGCAGTATTTT. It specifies CASSLVADTQYF.

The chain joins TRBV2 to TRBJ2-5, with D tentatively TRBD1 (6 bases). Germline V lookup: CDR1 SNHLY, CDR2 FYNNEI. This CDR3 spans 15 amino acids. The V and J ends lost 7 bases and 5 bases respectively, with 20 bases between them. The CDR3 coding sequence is TGTGCCAGCAACGCTATAGGGGGAACCGCGGAGACCCAGTACTTC. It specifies CASNAIGGTAETQYF.

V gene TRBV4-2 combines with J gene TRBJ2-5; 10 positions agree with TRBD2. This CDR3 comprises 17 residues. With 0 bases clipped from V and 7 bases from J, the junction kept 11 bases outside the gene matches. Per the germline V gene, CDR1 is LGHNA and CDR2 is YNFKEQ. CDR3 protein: CASSQDQRSGGAGTQYF. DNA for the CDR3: TGTGCCAGCAGCCAAGATCAGAGAAGCGGGGGGGCGGGGACCCAGTACTTC.

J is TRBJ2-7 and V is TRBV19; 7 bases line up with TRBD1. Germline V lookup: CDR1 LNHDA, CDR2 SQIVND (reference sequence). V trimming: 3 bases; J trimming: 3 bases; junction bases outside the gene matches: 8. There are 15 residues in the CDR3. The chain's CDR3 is CASSMKGQFNYEQYF. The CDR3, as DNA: TGTGCCAGTAGTATGAAGGGACAGTTTAACTACGAGCAGTACTTC.